These 5 T cell receptor beta chains share one sample of origin, sequenced in a study of blood T cell repertoires in COVID-19. Sequencing used immunoSEQ multiplex PCR; TCRdb keeps in-frame clones, though not all of them. The sample includes nearly 200,000 clones, around four fifths of them seen just once. Sequencing was done on a sample of peripheral blood. The receptors here all came from a human donor with acute or convalescent COVID-19. The donor label of this sample is uncertain.

This chain uses TRBV6-5 with TRBJ1-1, with a tentative D call TRBD1 (6 bases). The ends were cut back, 6 bases at V and 0 bases at J, with 11 bases in the middle. The CDR3 spans 14 residues. Germline CDR1 is MNHEY and CDR2 is SVGAGI. CDR3 in amino acids: CASRKGGLNTEAFF. DNA of the CDR3: TGTGCCAGCAGAAAAGGGGGACTGAACACTGAAGCTTTCTTT.

This clone came up many times. The J gene is TRBJ2-7, the V gene TRBV15, with 13 bases aligning to TRBD2. Per germline, CDR1 LNHNV and CDR2 YYDKDF (reference sequence). The CDR3 consists of 16 residues. With V trimmed by 4 bases and J by 7 bases, 10 bases remained unmatched. CDR3 loop: CATSKVGLAGEREQYF. In nucleotides, the CDR3 is TGTGCCACCAGCAAGGTCGGACTAGCGGGAGAGAGAGAGCAGTACTTC. The entire variable domain, with the rest obtained from reference TRBV15 and TRBJ2-7, is as follows: DAMVIQNPRYQVTQFGKPVTLSCSQTLNHNVMYWYQQKSSQAPKLLFHYYDKDFNNEADTPDNFQSRRPNTSFCFLDIRSPGLGDTAMYLCATSKVGLAGEREQYFGPGTRLTVT.

The chain has TRBV27 and TRBJ2-2, with D uncertain. The V and J ends lost 6 bases and 7 bases respectively, with 15 bases between them. This CDR3 is 14 amino acids long. Germline loops: CDR1 MNHEY, CDR2 SMNVEV (reference sequence). The CDR3 bases are TGTGCCAGCAGCAACCGTGGTAGTGTCGGGGAGCTGTTTTTT. Translated: CASSNRGSVGELFF.

The chain links TRBV2 to TRBJ1-3; tentative D call: TRBD1 (5 bases). Deletions cut 2 bases from V and 8 bases from J, with 10 bases between. Germline CDR1 is SNHLY and CDR2 is FYNNEI. This CDR3 comprises 13 residues. The CDR3, as DNA: TGTGCCAGCAGTGAAAACAGGTGGGACACCATATATTTT. It yields the protein CASSENRWDTIYF.

The chain joins TRBV5-4 to TRBJ2-1; no firm D call. This CDR3 has 15 amino acids. The V and J ends lost 0 bases and 7 bases respectively, with 14 bases between them. Per germline, CDR1 SGHNT and CDR2 YYREEE (reference sequence). The CDR3 reads CASSLVARETNEQFF. The CDR3 nucleotides read TGTGCCAGCAGCTTGGTGGCTAGAGAAACGAATGAGCAGTTCTTC.